This paragraph reports one TCR beta chain. Its matching antigen is unknown. The CDR3 covers 11 residues. CDR1 MNHGY and CDR2 SAAAGT come from the germline V gene. Trimming took off 10 bases at V and 7 bases at J, with 11 bases between the two ends. This sample stems from a study of T cell repertoires in cytomegalovirus infection. Study-wide context: CMV epitopes used comprised recently identified HLA-C-restricted ones and well-studied HLA-B-restricted ones. Public TCR beta signatures provided an indication of both CMV infection and a matching HLA type.

Regarding the study as a whole: The study found HLA-C-restricted CMV-specific TCR beta clonotypes dominating the ex vivo response. Of the TCR beta families, the public ones yielded a cumulative frequency that identified carriers of CMV plus the relevant HLA.

From the reads, TCRdb called clonotypes with MiXCR, one entry per CDR3 protein. The sample carries about 130,000 distinct CDR3 sequences, roughly a third recorded once. The source was CD8+ T cells from cultured PBMCs, collected from culture after CMV antigen stimulation. The rearrangement links TRBV6-8 to TRBJ1-5, with a tentative D call TRBD1 (6 bases). This receptor was obtained from a human donor in good health (CMV status not recorded). Some clones in this sample may be carry-over from other donors' samples. The CDR3 coding sequence is TGTGCCATAGGGGGGTCCCAGCCCCAGCATTTT. Translation: CAIGGSQPQHF.